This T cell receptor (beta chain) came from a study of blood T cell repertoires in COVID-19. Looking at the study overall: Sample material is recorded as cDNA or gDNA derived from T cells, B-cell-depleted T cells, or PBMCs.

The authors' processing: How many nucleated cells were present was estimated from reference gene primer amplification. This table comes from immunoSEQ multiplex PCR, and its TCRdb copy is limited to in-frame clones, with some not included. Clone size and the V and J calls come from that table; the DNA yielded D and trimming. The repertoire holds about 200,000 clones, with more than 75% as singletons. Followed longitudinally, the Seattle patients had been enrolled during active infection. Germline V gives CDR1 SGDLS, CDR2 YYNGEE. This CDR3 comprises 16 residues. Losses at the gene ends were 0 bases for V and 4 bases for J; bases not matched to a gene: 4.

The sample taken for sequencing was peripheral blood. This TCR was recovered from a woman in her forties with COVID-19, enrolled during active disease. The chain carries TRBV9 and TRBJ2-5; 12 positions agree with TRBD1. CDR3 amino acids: CASSVGGTGGRETQYF. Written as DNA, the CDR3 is TGTGCCAGCAGCGTAGGAGGGACAGGGGGCCGAGAGACCCAGTACTTC.